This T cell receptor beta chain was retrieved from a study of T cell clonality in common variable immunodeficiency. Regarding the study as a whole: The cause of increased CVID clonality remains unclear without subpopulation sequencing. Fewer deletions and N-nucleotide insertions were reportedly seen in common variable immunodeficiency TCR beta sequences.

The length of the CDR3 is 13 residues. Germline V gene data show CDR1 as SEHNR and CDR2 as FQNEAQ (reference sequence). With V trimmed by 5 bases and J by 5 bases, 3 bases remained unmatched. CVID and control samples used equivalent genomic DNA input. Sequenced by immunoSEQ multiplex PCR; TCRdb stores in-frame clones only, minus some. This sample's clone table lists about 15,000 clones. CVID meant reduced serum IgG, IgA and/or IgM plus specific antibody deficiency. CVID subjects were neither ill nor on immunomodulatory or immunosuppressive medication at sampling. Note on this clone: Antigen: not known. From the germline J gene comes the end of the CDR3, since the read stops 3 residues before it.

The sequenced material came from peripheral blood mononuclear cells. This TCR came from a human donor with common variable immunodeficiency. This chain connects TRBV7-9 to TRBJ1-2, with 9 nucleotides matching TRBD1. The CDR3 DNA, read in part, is TGTGCCAGCAGCCTGGGACAGGGTTATGGC. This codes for CASSLGQGYG. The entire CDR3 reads CASSLGQGYGYTF.